One and the same sample provided the 22 T cell receptor beta chains below, sequenced in a study of CXCR3-negative and CXCR3-positive naive CD8 T cells. Preparation of TRB cDNA libraries relied on 5' RACE carrying UMI labels. TCRdb reworked the 5' RACE reads into one entry per CDR3 protein, no DNA. The listing contains 30,000 to 40,000 distinct CDR3 sequences. Sequencing used memory CD8+ T cells from blood. Receptors originate from a human donor in good health. Some clones in this sample may be carry-over from other donors' samples.

CDR3: CASSPPSAGSYEQYF. This sequence joins TRBV9 and TRBJ2-7; there is no DNA to check the TCRdb D call of TRBD2. The CDR3 extends over 15 amino acids. Germline CDR1 and CDR2: SGDLS and YYNGEE. The full variable domain, rest sourced from reference TRBV9 and TRBJ2-7, is DSGVTQTPKHLITATGQRVTLRCSPRSGDLSVYWYQQSLDQGLQFLIQYYNGEERAKGNILERFSAQQFPDLHSELNLSSLELGDSALYFCASSPPSAGSYEQYFGPGTRLTVT.

This chain connects TRBV6-2 or TRBV6-3 to TRBJ1-5; TCRdb outputs TRBD1, but without DNA this stays unchecked. CDR3 length: 14 residues. CDR1 and CDR2 from the germline V gene are MNHEY and SVGEGT. The CDR3 spells CASSYSDSPQPQHF.

The CDR3 sequence is CSVRDISYEQYF. The chain couples TRBV29-1 to TRBJ2-7. The CDR3 has 12 amino acids. CDR1 and CDR2 from the germline V gene are SQVTM and ANQGSEA.

This CDR3 is CASSLASSSSYEQYF. The chain employs TRBV5-1 and TRBJ2-7. Looked up from germline, CDR1 is SGHRS and CDR2 is YFSETQ. The CDR3 is 15 residues long.

The CDR3 loop is CASRPTRSGELFF. The chain employs TRBV28 and TRBJ2-2; TCRdb proposes TRBD2, but this gene call is untestable without DNA. The CDR3 is 13 residues long. Germline CDR1 and CDR2: MDHEN and SYDVKM.

V usage is TRBV23-1 and J usage is TRBJ2-5; TCRdb lists TRBD1, though no DNA is available to test this call. TRBV23-1 carries the ORF label, with uncertain function. The CDR3 has 14 residues. CDR3 residues: CASSQGGFGETQYF.

According to its frequency, this clonotype is medium-sized (0.01 to 0.1%). The V call is TRBV15, the J call TRBJ2-6. This CDR3 comprises 15 residues. Germline CDR1 and CDR2: LNHNV and YYDKDF (reference sequence). This CDR3 reads CATSSDTMTANVLTF.

The rearrangement joins TRBV28 to TRBJ2-1; TCRdb outputs TRBD1, but without DNA this stays unchecked. Germline CDR1 reads MDHEN; CDR2 reads SYDVKM. The CDR3 runs 15 residues. CDR3 residues: CASSLGTGEYDEQFF.

The rearrangement uses TRBV9 and TRBJ2-4; TCRdb lists TRBD1, though no DNA is available to test this call. In germline, CDR1 is SGDLS, CDR2 YYNGEE. CDR3 size: 16 residues. The CDR3 is CASSRRDRGAKNIQYF.

V is TRBV7-7 and J is TRBJ2-7; the TCRdb call, TRBD2, lacks DNA for checking. CDR1 is SSHAT and CDR2 is FNYEAQ in the germline V gene (reference sequence). The CDR3 contains 16 residues. CDR3 sequence reads: CASSEGVGRSSYEQYF.

The chain uses TRBV4-1 and TRBJ2-1; the D call from TCRdb, TRBD1, cannot be confirmed without DNA. This CDR3 contains 16 residues. Germline V lookup: CDR1 MGHRA, CDR2 YSYEKL. CDR3 region: CASSQVQGSSYNEQFF.

The rearrangement joins TRBV10-3 to TRBJ2-3; TCRdb's assignment of TRBD2 cannot be checked, as there is no DNA. CDR3 length: 17 amino acids. The germline V gene has CDR1 ENHRY and CDR2 SYGVKD. The CDR3 here is CAIRTLGSGGATDTQYF.

The rearrangement uses TRBV29-1 and TRBJ2-2; the D gene TCRdb calls, TRBD1, cannot be checked with no DNA. This CDR3 has 12 amino acids. The germline V gene encodes CDR1 SQVTM and CDR2 ANQGSEA. CDR3 protein: CSVAGGNGELFF.

The V gene is TRBV12-3 or TRBV12-4, the J gene TRBJ2-3. This CDR3 has 12 amino acids. The CDR3 protein is CASSFSGDTQYF.

The V and J genes are TRBV7-9 and TRBJ2-7; TCRdb's D gene call, TRBD2, goes unchecked for lack of DNA. The germline V gene encodes CDR1 SEHNR and CDR2 FQNEAQ (reference sequence). This CDR3 is built from 15 residues. The CDR3 here is CASSSRDYYSYEQYF.

The J gene is TRBJ1-6, the V gene TRBV7-9. The CDR3 consists of 16 residues. The germline V gene encodes CDR1 SEHNR and CDR2 FQNEAQ (reference sequence). The CDR3 sequence is CASSLKGSSYNSPLHF.

The V and J genes are TRBV24-1 and TRBJ1-2. This CDR3 is 13 amino acids long. Germline V CDR1 and CDR2: KGHDR, SFDVKD. CDR3: CATSDLGIGGYTF.

This rearrangement joins TRBV28 to TRBJ2-7; lacking DNA, the TRBD1 call made by TCRdb goes unchecked. This CDR3 is built from 14 residues. Germline V gives CDR1 MDHEN, CDR2 SYDVKM. CDR3 in amino acids: CAGSLSGGKNEQYF.

The chain combines TRBV3-1 with TRBJ1-2; as DNA is missing, the TRBD1 call by TCRdb cannot be tested. Germline V gene lookup returns CDR1 LGHDT and CDR2 YNNKEL (reference sequence). CDR3 length equals 13 residues. The CDR3 spells CASSQDRGYGYTF.

The V and J genes are TRBV29-1 and TRBJ2-1. The CDR3 extends over 16 amino acids. The germline V gene has CDR1 SQVTM and CDR2 ANQGSEA. CDR3 amino acids: CSVEDPGRSSYNEQFF.

The V and J genes are TRBV20-1 and TRBJ1-5. Germline CDR1 DFQATT, CDR2 SNEGSKA (reference sequence). CDR3 length equals 13 residues. CDR3 loop: CSARDSEVQPQHF.

The chain combines TRBV7-9 with TRBJ2-7; TCRdb picks TRBD1, but there is no DNA to check that call. The germline CDR1 and CDR2 sequences are SEHNR and FQNEAQ (reference sequence). The CDR3 runs to 16 residues. The CDR3 loop is CASSPLRSESSYEQYF.